This T cell receptor beta chain derives from a study of blood T cell repertoires in COVID-19. The overall study: Samples representing acute and convalescent COVID-19 were sourced from the United States, Italy and Spain. Nucleic acid was either cDNA or gDNA, and it came from T cells, B-cell-depleted T cells, or PBMCs.

Original data processing: From reference gene primer amplification, estimates of nucleated cell counts were derived. Generated by immunoSEQ multiplex PCR, the TCRdb table keeps only in-frame clones and is missing some. The D gene and trimming were derived from the DNA, and the V and J assignments and clone size from that table. The repertoire has 150,000 to 170,000 clones, 85% of them found once; the top ten carry around 8%. CDR3 length equals 18 residues. After removal of 3 bases from V and 1 base from J, the junction contained 5 bases not matched to a gene. CDR1 and CDR2 (germline): MNHNS, SASEGT. Enrolment of Seattle patients took place during active infection, and they were followed longitudinally.

Sequencing input: peripheral blood. V usage is TRBV6-1 and J usage is TRBJ2-6; 11 nucleotides match TRBD1. The source of this sequence is a woman in her fifties or sixties with COVID-19, enrolled during active disease. The CDR3 DNA is TGTGCCAGCAGTGATTTTGGACAGGGGGCGTCTGGGGCCAACGTCCTGACTTTC. It yields the protein CASSDFGQGASGANVLTF.